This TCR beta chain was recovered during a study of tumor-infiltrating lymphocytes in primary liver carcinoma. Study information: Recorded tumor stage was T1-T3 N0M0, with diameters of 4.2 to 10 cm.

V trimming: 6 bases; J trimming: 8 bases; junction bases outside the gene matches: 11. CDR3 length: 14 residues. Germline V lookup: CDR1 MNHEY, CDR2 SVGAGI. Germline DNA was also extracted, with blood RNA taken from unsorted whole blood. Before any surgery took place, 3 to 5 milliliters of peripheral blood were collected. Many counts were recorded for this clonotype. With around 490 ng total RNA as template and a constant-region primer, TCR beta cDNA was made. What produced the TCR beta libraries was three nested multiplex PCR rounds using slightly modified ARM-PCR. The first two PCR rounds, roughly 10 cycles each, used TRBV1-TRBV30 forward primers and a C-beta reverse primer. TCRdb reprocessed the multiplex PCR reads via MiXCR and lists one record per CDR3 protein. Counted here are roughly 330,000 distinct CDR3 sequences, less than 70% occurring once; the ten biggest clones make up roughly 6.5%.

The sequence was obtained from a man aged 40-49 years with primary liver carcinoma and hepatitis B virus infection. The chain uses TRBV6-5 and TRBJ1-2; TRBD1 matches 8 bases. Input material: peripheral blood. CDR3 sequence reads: CASSPNQGAEGYTF. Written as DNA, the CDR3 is TGTGCCAGCAGCCCCAACCAGGGGGCCGAAGGCTACACCTTC.